The 22 T cell receptor beta chains below all came from one sample that was sequenced in a study of blood T cell repertoires in COVID-19. This table comes from immunoSEQ multiplex PCR, and its TCRdb copy is limited to in-frame clones, with some not included. The sample lists 150,000 or so clones; over 65% were seen once. The sequenced sample consisted of peripheral blood. These receptors all stem from a woman of 80 years or more with acute or convalescent COVID-19.

The rearrangement links TRBV6-5 to TRBJ2-7; TRBD2 might be the D (6 bases). The germline CDR1 and CDR2 sequences are MNHEY and SVGAGI. This CDR3 has 14 residues. Deletions cut 5 bases from V and 9 bases from J, with 20 bases between. CDR3 nucleotide sequence: TGTGCCAGCAGTCCACGGGAGACCGGCGGGTGGCAGTACTTC. Its protein product is CASSPRETGGWQYF.

The CDR3 sequence: CASSQGRTSGRKGYEQYF. CDR3 nucleotides: TGTGCCAGCAGCCAAGGAAGGACTAGCGGGAGGAAGGGGTACGAGCAGTACTTC. The chain joins TRBV3-1 (or the pseudogene TRBV3-2) to TRBJ2-7; 14 bases fit TRBD2. J lost 4 bases, V lost 1 base, and 9 bases had no gene match. The CDR3 consists of 18 residues. Per germline, CDR1 LGHDT and CDR2 YNNKEL (reference sequence).

This clone turned up a few times. The J gene is TRBJ2-7, the V gene TRBV2; 11 bases are shared with TRBD2. V was pared by 4 bases and J by 0 bases, with 2 bases of the junction left unmatched. The CDR3 consists of 15 residues. Germline assignment: CDR1 SNHLY and CDR2 FYNNEI. The CDR3, as DNA: TGTGCCAGCAGTGCCGGGACTAGCGGCTCCTACGAGCAGTACTTC. This encodes CASSAGTSGSYEQYF.

The V call is TRBV6-5, the J call TRBJ2-4; TRBD2 aligns across 10 bases. The CDR3 covers 15 residues. CDR1 is MNHEY, CDR2 SVGAGI, per germline. V gave up 2 bases and J gave up 8 bases; unmatched junction bases: 6. CDR3 loop: CASSYSGRAAHIQYF. The CDR3 coding sequence is TGTGCCAGCAGTTACAGCGGGAGGGCCGCGCACATTCAGTACTTC.

This chain connects TRBV7-8 to TRBJ2-5, with 7 bases fitting TRBD2. There are 17 residues in the CDR3. Trimming at V came to 2 bases and at J to 2 bases, leaving 11 bases not matched to a gene. CDR1 and CDR2 (germline): SGHVS, FQNEAQ. DNA for the CDR3: TGTGCCAGCAGCTTAAACCCGCCTAGCGGTCTTCAAGAGACCCAGTACTTC. The encoded protein is CASSLNPPSGLQETQYF.

This clone was detected only a few times. This CDR3 is CASSQDRSAEQYF. CDR3 sequence (DNA): TGCGCCAGCAGCCAAGACAGGTCGGCCGAGCAGTACTTC. This chain links TRBV4-3 with TRBJ2-7; D gene uncertain. CDR1 is LGHNA and CDR2 is YSLEER in the germline V gene. Trimming took 0 bases from V and 6 from J, leaving 9 bases between them. The CDR3 runs to 13 residues.

This chain joins TRBV11-3 and TRBJ2-5; 8 bases line up with TRBD2. CDR3 length equals 19 residues. The V and J ends lost 5 bases and 1 base, in that order; junction bases with no gene match: 18. Germline CDR1 reads SGHNT; CDR2 reads YENEEA. The CDR3 is CASSRGWTGSGSSQETQYF. CDR3 in DNA: TGTGCCAGCAGCCGTGGGTGGACGGGCAGCGGGAGCTCCCAAGAGACCCAGTACTTC. Combining the CDR3 with reference TRBV11-3 and TRBJ2-5 gives the whole variable domain EAGVVQSPRYKIIEKKQPVAFWCNPISGHNTLYWYLQNLGQGPELLIRYENEEAVDDSQLPKDRFSAERLKGVDSTLKIQPAELGDSAVYLCASSRGWTGSGSSQETQYFGPGTRLLVL.

This chain joins TRBV2 and TRBJ2-1; D unclear. Deletions cut 6 bases from V and 5 bases from J, with 5 bases between. This CDR3 comprises 11 residues. Germline CDR1 reads SNHLY; CDR2 reads FYNNEI. The CDR3 loop reads CASSPHNEQFF. The DNA for the CDR3 is TGTGCCAGCAGCCCTCACAATGAGCAGTTCTTC.

The chain uses TRBV24-1 and TRBJ1-4, with D unclear. Germline assignment: CDR1 KGHDR and CDR2 SFDVKD. With 3 bases removed from V and 0 bases from J, the gap between germline ends came to 7 bases. This CDR3 has 15 residues. The CDR3 reads CATSDHYATNEKLFF. The CDR3 nucleotides read TGTGCCACCAGTGATCACTACGCAACTAATGAAAAACTGTTTTTT.

Only a few counts were recorded for this clone. The rearrangement joins TRBV7-2 to TRBJ1-5, with D unclear. The CDR3 sequence is 16 residues long. Per germline, CDR1 SGHTA and CDR2 FQGNSA. The V and J ends lost 5 bases and 1 base respectively, with 15 bases between them. CDR3 nucleotide sequence: TGTGCCAGCAGCCCTACGACTTATTGGAGCAATCAGCCCCAGCATTTT. It translates to CASSPTTYWSNQPQHF.

The V gene is TRBV7-2, the J gene TRBJ2-7; 7 nucleotides match TRBD2. The length of the CDR3 is 15 residues. V was pared by 5 bases and J by 2 bases, with 9 bases of the junction left unmatched. CDR1 is SGHTA and CDR2 is FQGNSA in the germline V gene. CDR3: CASSPLERGAYEQYF. In DNA form, the CDR3 reads TGTGCCAGCAGCCCACTGGAGCGGGGAGCCTACGAGCAGTACTTC.

The chain has TRBV9 and TRBJ2-3, with D possibly matching TRBD2 (6 bases). This CDR3 comprises 12 residues. Germline V CDR1 and CDR2: SGDLS, YYNGEE. Deletions cut 7 bases from V and 3 bases from J, with 9 bases between. The CDR3 DNA sequence: TGTGCCAGCGGTGCGGGGACAGATACGCAGTATTTT. It yields the protein CASGAGTDTQYF.

The rearrangement joins TRBV5-6 to TRBJ2-7; 7 positions agree with TRBD2. This CDR3 contains 15 residues. V shed 2 bases, J shed 0 bases, and the junction held 5 bases outside the gene matches. Germline values: CDR1 SGHDT, CDR2 YYEEEE. Here the CDR3 DNA reads TGTGCCAGCAGCTTTTACGGGAGGAGCTCCTACGAGCAGTACTTC. It encodes CASSFYGRSSYEQYF.

The rearrangement links TRBV11-3 to TRBJ2-2; TRBD2 matches 7 bases. Germline-derived CDR1 and CDR2 are SGHNT and YENEEA. V shed 5 bases and J 6 bases; nucleotides not matched to a gene: 6. The CDR3 contains 14 residues. The CDR3 protein is CASSLRTSAGELFF. The CDR3 coding sequence is TGTGCCAGCAGCCTCCGGACTAGTGCCGGGGAGCTGTTTTTT.

The chain has TRBV28 and TRBJ2-7; TRBD1 aligns across 8 bases. CDR3 length: 14 amino acids. Trimming at V came to 4 bases and at J to 7 bases, leaving 9 bases not matched to a gene. Germline loops: CDR1 MDHEN, CDR2 SYDVKM. The DNA of the CDR3 is TGTGCCAGCAGTTCAGGGGGCAATACGGAAGAGCAGTACTTC. This gives the protein CASSSGGNTEEQYF.

This CDR3 is CASSVMAGASASNEQFF. CDR3 DNA sequence: TGTGCCAGCAGCGTAATGGCTGGGGCTAGCGCCAGCAATGAGCAGTTCTTC. V and J are TRBV9 and TRBJ2-1; possibly TRBD2 for D (6 bases). This CDR3 is 17 amino acids long. Trimming pared 1 base from V and 6 bases from J, leaving 20 bases between. CDR1 and CDR2 (germline): SGDLS, YYNGEE.

The rearrangement links TRBV7-2 to TRBJ2-6; D unclear. V was cut by 1 base and J by 0 bases, with 4 bases left in between. The CDR3 has 15 amino acids. Germline values: CDR1 SGHTA, CDR2 FQGNSA. The CDR3 nucleotides are TGTGCCAGCAGCTTAGTCAACTCTGGGGCCAACGTCCTGACTTTC. Its translation is CASSLVNSGANVLTF.

J is TRBJ2-7 and V is TRBV28; 10 bases are a match to TRBD1. Germline assignment: CDR1 MDHEN and CDR2 SYDVKM. The CDR3 loop spans 14 amino acids. After removal of 4 bases from V and 4 bases from J, the junction contained 4 bases not matched to a gene. The CDR3 DNA reads as TGTGCCAGCAGTTACGGACAGGGGGGATACGAGCAGTACTTC. Translated, it gives CASSYGQGGYEQYF. The variable domain in full, with the rest retrieved from reference TRBV28 and TRBJ2-7, is DVKVTQSSRYLVKRTGEKVFLECVQDMDHENMFWYRQDPGLGLRLIYFSYDVKMKEKGDIPEGYSVSREKKERFSLILESASTNQTSMYLCASSYGQGGYEQYFGPGTRLTVT.

The V and J genes are TRBV19 and TRBJ2-1; 8 bases map to TRBD2. The CDR3 sequence is 19 residues long. CDR1 LNHDA and CDR2 SQIVND come from the germline V gene (reference sequence). Germline trimming cut 7 bases from V and 0 bases from J; bases unmatched to any gene: 17. CDR3 in amino acids: CASKGREGMTGSSYNEQFF. The DNA for the CDR3 is TGTGCCAGTAAAGGTCGGGAGGGAATGACTGGAAGCTCCTACAATGAGCAGTTCTTC.

This chain joins TRBV25-1 and TRBJ2-5; 10 nucleotides agree with TRBD2. J lost 3 bases, V lost 5 bases, and 6 bases had no gene match. CDR1 and CDR2 (germline): MGHDK, SYGVNS. CDR3 length equals 15 residues. Here the CDR3 DNA reads TGTGCCAGCAGTAGGGGACTAGCGAGGGAAGAGACCCAGTACTTC. Translation gives CASSRGLAREETQYF. The entire variable domain, with the rest obtained from reference TRBV25-1 and TRBJ2-5, is as follows: EADIYQTPRYLVIGTGKKITLECSQTMGHDKMYWYQQDPGMELHLIHYSYGVNSTEKGDLSSESTVSRIRTEHFPLTLESARPSHTSQYLCASSRGLAREETQYFGPGTRLLVL.

This CDR3 is CASSQVGPGTYEQYF. In nucleotides, the CDR3 is TGCGCCAGCAGCCAAGTCGGCCCAGGAACCTACGAGCAGTACTTC. The chain has TRBV4-1 and TRBJ2-7; D gene uncertain. With 1 base removed from V and 2 bases from J, the gap between germline ends came to 12 bases. Germline CDR1 and CDR2: MGHRA and YSYEKL. This CDR3 has 15 residues.

The chain has TRBV27 and TRBJ2-5; TRBD2 agrees at 9 bases. Unmatched junction bases numbered 5, after V lost 4 bases and J lost 5 bases. In germline, CDR1 is MNHEY, CDR2 SMNVEV (reference sequence). The CDR3 is made up of 14 amino acids. CDR3 bases: TGTGCCAGCAGTTCGCTAGCGGGAAAGGAGACCCAGTACTTC. Translation gives CASSSLAGKETQYF.